This TCR beta chain was recorded in a study of cytomegalovirus exposure and HLA in healthy donors. Researchers ran the PCR with 60 Vbeta and 13 Jbeta primers. The data were produced by immunoSEQ multiplex PCR, yet TCRdb's version contains in-frame clones alone and is incomplete. The sample includes about 130,000 clones, approximately 85% of them seen just once. CDR1 and CDR2 from the germline V gene are SGHNT and YENEEA. The CDR3 contains 14 residues. Concerning this clone itself: Relative to the germline gene, one junction end is altered; a read error may explain this.

The genes are TRBV11-3 and TRBJ2-2, with a tentative D call TRBD2 (6 bases). The material sequenced was PBMCs. This TCR derives from a woman in her forties or fifties in good health and CMV-seropositive. The DNA of the CDR3 is TGTGCCAGCAGCTTACCAGGTTCAGCCGGGGGGCTGTTTTTT. Translation gives CASSLPGSAGGLFF.